This T cell receptor (beta chain) was identified in a study of PD-1 blockade in classical Hodgkin lymphoma. TCRdb keeps only in-frame clones here, not all; method: immunoSEQ multiplex PCR. This sample has roughly 100,000 clones, with approximately 89% found just once. Time point specified: cycle 4 day 1 (C4D1), after less than 7 weeks of nivolumab. Every patient experienced relapse after autologous stem cell transplantation, and brentuximab vedotin exposure varied. This CDR3 is built from 17 residues. The chain combines TRBV21-1 with TRBJ2-5; the table calls TRBD2, which could not be checked here. TRBV21-1 is a known pseudogene. The receptor's source is a human donor with classical Hodgkin lymphoma. The material sequenced was peripheral blood mononuclear cells (PBMCs), taken before the fourth cycle of nivolumab. The CDR3 DNA sequence: TGTGCCAGCAGAATAGGTAAACTAGCGGGGAGATACGAGACCCAGTACTTC. This codes for CASRIGKLAGRYETQYF.